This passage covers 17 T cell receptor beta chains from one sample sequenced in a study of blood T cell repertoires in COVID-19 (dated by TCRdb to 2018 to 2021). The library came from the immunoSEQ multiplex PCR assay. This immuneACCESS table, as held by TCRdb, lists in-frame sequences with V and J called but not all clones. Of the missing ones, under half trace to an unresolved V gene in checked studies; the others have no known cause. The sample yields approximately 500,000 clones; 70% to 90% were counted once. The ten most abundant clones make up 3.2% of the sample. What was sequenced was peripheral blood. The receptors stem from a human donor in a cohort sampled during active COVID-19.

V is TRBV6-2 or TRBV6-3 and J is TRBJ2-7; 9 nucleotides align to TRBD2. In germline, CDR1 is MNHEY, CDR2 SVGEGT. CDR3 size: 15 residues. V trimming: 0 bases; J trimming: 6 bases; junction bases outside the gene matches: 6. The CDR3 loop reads CASSYSRGRVGEQYF. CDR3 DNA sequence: TGTGCCAGCAGTTACTCTCGCGGGAGGGTAGGCGAGCAGTACTTC.

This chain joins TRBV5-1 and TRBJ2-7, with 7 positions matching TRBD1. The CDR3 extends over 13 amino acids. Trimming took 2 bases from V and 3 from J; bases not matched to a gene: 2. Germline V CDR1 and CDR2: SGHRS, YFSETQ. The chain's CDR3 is CASSFGTDYEQYF. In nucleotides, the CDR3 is TGCGCCAGCAGCTTCGGGACAGACTACGAGCAGTACTTC.

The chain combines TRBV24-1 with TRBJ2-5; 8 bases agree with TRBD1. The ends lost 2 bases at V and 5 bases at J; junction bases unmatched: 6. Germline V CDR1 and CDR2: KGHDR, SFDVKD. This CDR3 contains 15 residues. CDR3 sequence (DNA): TGTGCCACCAGTGATTCCAGGGGGCTGGGGGAGACCCAGTACTTC. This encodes CATSDSRGLGETQYF.

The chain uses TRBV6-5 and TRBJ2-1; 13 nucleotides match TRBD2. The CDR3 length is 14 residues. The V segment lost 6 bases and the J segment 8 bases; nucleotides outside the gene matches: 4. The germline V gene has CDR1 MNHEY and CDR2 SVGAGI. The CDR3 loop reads CASRTSGRMDEQFF. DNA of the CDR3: TGTGCCAGCAGGACTAGCGGGAGGATGGATGAGCAGTTCTTC.

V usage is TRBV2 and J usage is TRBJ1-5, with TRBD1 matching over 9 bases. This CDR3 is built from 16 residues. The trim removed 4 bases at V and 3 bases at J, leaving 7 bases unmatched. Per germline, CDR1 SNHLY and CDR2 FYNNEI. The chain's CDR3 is CASSGVGQGYNQPQHF. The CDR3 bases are TGTGCCAGCAGTGGGGTGGGACAGGGCTACAATCAGCCCCAGCATTTT.

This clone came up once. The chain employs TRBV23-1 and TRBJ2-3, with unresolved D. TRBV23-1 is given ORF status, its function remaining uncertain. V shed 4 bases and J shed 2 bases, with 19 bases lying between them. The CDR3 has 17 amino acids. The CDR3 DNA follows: TGCGCCAGCAGTCGACGACTGACCTTCCCTAACACAGATACGCAGTATTTT. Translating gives CASSRRLTFPNTDTQYF.

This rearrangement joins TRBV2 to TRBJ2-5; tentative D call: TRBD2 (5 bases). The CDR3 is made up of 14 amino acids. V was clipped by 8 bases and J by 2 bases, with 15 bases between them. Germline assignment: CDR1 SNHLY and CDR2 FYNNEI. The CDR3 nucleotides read TGTGCCAGCCTAAAGCGGCGACTTCAAGAGACCCAGTACTTC. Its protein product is CASLKRRLQETQYF.

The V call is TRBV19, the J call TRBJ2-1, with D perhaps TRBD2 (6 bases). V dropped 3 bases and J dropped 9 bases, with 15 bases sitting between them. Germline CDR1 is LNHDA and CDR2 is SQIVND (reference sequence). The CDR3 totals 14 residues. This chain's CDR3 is CASSIIPGAGEQFF. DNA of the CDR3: TGTGCCAGTAGTATCATTCCGGGAGCGGGTGAGCAGTTCTTC.

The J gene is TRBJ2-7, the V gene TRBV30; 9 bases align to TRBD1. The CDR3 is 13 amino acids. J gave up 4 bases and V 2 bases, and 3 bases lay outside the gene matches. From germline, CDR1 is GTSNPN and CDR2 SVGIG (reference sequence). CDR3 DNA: TGTGCCTGGAGTATAGGACAGGGGTACGAGCAGTACTTC. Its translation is CAWSIGQGYEQYF.

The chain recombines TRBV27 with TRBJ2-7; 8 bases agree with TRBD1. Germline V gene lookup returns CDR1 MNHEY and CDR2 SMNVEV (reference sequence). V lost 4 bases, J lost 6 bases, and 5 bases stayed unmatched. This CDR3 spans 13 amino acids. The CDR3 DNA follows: TGTGCCAGCAGTTCCGGACAGGGCGGCGAGCAGTACTTC. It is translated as CASSSGQGGEQYF.

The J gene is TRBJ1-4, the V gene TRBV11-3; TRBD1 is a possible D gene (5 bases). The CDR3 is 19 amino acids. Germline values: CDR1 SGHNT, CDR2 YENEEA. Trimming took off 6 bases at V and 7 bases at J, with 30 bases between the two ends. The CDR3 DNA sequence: TGTGCCAGCAGTCTAGGGCCTCGGGGGATCCAACAACTAGGTGAAAAACTGTTTTTT. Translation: CASSLGPRGIQQLGEKLFF. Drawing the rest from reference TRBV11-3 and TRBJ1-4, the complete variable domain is EAGVVQSPRYKIIEKKQPVAFWCNPISGHNTLYWYLQNLGQGPELLIRYENEEAVDDSQLPKDRFSAERLKGVDSTLKIQPAELGDSAVYLCASSLGPRGIQQLGEKLFFGSGTQLSVL.

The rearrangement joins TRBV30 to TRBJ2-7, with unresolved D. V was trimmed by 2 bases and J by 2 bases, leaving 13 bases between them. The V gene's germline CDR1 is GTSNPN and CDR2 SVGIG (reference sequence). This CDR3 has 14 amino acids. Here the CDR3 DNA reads TGTGCCTGGAGTCTAGGTACCATTACCTACGAGCAGTACTTC. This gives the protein CAWSLGTITYEQYF.

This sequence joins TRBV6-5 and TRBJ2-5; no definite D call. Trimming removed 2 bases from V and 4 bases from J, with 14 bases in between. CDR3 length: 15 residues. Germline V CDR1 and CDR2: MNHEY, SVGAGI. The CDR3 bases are TGTGCCAGCAGTTACCTCGGCCACTCGGGAGAGACCCAGTACTTC. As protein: CASSYLGHSGETQYF.

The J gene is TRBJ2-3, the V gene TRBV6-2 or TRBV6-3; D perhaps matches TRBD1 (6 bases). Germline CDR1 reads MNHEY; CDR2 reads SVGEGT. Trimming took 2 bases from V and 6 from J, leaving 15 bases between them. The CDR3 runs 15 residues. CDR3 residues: CASSYGGGVEDTQYF. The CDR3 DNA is TGTGCCAGCAGTTACGGGGGCGGCGTAGAGGATACGCAGTATTTT.

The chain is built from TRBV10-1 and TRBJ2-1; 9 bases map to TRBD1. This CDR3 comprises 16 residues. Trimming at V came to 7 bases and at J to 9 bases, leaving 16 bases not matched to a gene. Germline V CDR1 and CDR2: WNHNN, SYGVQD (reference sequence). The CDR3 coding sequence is TGCGCCAGCATCCTAGGGGGGGACAGGGTAAAATTTGAGCAGTTCTTC. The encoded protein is CASILGGDRVKFEQFF.

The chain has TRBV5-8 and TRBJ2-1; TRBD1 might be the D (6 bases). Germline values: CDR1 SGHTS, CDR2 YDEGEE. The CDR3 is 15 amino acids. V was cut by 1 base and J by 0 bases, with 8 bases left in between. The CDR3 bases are TGTGCCAGCAGCTTGAACAGGGACTCCTACAATGAGCAGTTCTTC. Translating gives CASSLNRDSYNEQFF. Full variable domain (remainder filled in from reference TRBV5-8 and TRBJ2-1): EAGVTQSPTHLIKTRGQQATLRCSPISGHTSVYWYQQALGLGLQFLLWYDEGEERNRGNFPPRFSGRQFPNYSSELNVNALELEDSALYLCASSLNRDSYNEQFFGPGTRLTVL.

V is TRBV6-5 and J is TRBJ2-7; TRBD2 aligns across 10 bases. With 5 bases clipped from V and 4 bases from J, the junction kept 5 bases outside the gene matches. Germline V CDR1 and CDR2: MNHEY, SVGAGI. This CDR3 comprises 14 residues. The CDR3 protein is CASSRTSGTYEQYF. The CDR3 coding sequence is TGTGCCAGCAGTAGGACTAGCGGTACATACGAGCAGTACTTC.